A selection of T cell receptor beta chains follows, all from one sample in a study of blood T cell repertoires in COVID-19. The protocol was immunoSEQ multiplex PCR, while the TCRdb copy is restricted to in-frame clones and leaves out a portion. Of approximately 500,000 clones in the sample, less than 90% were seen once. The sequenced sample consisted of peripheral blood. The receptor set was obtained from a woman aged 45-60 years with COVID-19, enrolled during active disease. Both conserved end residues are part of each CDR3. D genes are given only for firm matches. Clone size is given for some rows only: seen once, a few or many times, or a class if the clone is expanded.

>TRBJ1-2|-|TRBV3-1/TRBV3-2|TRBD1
TGTGCCAGCAGCCAAGAGCCGGGACAGGGGAACTATGGCTACACCTTC
CASSQEPGQGNYGYTF
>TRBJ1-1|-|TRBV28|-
TGTGCCAGCAGAGGAACAGAAAGGAACACTGAAGCTTTCTTT
CASRGTERNTEAFF
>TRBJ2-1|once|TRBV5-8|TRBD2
TGTGCCAGCAGCGCGGGGGGGAGCTCCTACAATGAGCAGTTCTTC
CASSAGGSSYNEQFF
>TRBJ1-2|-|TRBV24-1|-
TGTGCCACCAGTGATCCCCCCCGGGGGGGCTACACCTTC
CATSDPPRGGYTF
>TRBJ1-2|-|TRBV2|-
TGTGCCAGCAGCGAGCGAGGGCTGGCGGTTTATGGCTACACCTTC
CASSERGLAVYGYTF
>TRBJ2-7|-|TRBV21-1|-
TGTGCCAGTTTAGCTACGGGGGACTACGAGCAGTACTTC
CASLATGDYEQYF
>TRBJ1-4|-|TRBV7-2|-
TGTGCCAGCAGCTTAATAGCATCTGGTCTTGAAAAACTGTTTTTT
CASSLIASGLEKLFF
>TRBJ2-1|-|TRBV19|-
TGTGCCACCGTCCAGGGTTTTTCTCAGTCCTACAATGAGCAGTTCTTC
CATVQGFSQSYNEQFF
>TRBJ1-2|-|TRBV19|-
TGTGCCAGTACCCAATCGACTGTATATGGCTACACCTTC
CASTQSTVYGYTF
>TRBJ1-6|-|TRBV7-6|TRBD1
TGTGCCAGCAGCCAGCACACCGGGACAGGACGAAATTCACCCCTCCACTTT
CASSQHTGTGRNSPLHF
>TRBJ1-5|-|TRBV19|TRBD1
TGTGCCAGTAGTATATACGGGACAGGTACTAATCAGCCCCAGCATTTT
CASSIYGTGTNQPQHF
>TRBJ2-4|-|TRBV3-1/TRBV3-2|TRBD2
TGTGCCAGCAGCCAAGAAGGTATAGCGGGCCTAGCCAAAAACATTCAGTACTTC
CASSQEGIAGLAKNIQYF
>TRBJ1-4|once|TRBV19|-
TGTGCCGTTGGTGGCCGCGACTGGGAAAAACTGTTTTTT
CAVGGRDWEKLFF
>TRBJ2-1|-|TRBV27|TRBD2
TGTGCCAGCAGTGAGCTACTAGCGGGGTTCGTTTACAATGAGCAGTTCTTC
CASSELLAGFVYNEQFF
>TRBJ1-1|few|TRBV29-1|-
TGCAGCGCTGCCGCGGACTGGGGCACTGAAGCTTTCTTT
CSAAADWGTEAFF
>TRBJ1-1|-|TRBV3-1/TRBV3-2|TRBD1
TGTGCCAGCAGCCAACCCAGGGGGACTGAAGCTTTCTTT
CASSQPRGTEAFF
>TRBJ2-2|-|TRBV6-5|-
TGTGCCAGCAGCCGGGACATAGCGAACACCGGGGAGCTGTTTTTT
CASSRDIANTGELFF
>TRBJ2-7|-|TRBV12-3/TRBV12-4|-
TGTGCCAGCAGTTTGGGGCAGGAGCAGTACTTC
CASSLGQEQYF
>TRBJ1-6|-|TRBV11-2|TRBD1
TGTGCCAGCAGCCCTCAAACAGGGGGCAAAAATTCACCCCTCCACTTT
CASSPQTGGKNSPLHF
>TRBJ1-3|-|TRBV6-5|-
TGTGCCAGCAGCTCCTTGTTGGGGGGAGACACCATATATTTT
CASSSLLGGDTIYF
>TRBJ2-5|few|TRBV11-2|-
TGTGCCAGCAGCTATGATTCCGGGACTCTAGAGACCCAGTACTTC
CASSYDSGTLETQYF
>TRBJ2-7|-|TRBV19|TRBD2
TGTGCCAGTAGTCCCAAGAGTAGCGGGGGCCACTACGAGCAGTACTTC
CASSPKSSGGHYEQYF
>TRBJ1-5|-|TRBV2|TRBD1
TGTGCCAGCAGGGACAGGGAGGGAACTCATCAGCCCCAGCATTTT
CASRDREGTHQPQHF
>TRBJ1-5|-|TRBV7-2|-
TGTGCCAGCAGCTGGACAGCAATTAGCAATCAGCCCCAGCATTTT
CASSWTAISNQPQHF
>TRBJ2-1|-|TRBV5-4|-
TGTGCCAGCAGCTCCTGGACAACGAACGATGAGCAGTTCTTC
CASSSWTTNDEQFF
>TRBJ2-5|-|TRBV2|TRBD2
TGTGCCAGCAGCCCCGGACTAGCGGGTGCGGGGGGGGAGACCCAGTACTTC
CASSPGLAGAGGETQYF
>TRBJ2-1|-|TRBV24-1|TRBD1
TGTGCCACCAGTGATTTACAGAGGGGGACAGGGGTAAATGAGCAGTTCTTC
CATSDLQRGTGVNEQFF
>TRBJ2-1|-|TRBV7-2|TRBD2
TGTGCCAGCAGCTCGCGGGGGGACCTCTACAATGAGCAGTTCTTC
CASSSRGDLYNEQFF
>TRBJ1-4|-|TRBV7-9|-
TGTGCCAGCAGCTTAGATGGGCGTCCGGAAAAACTGTTTTTT
CASSLDGRPEKLFF
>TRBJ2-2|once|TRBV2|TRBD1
TGTGCCAGCAGTACCGGGACAGGGAACGGGGAGCTGTTTTTT
CASSTGTGNGELFF
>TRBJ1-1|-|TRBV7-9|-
TGTGCCAGCAGGCCACCACCGGGGGGGCAGAACACTGAAGCTTTCTTT
CASRPPPGGQNTEAFF
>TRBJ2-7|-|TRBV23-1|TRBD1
TGCGCCAGCAGTCAAGTGGACAGGGTGGGATCCTACGAGCAGTACTTC
CASSQVDRVGSYEQYF
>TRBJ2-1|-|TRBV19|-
TGTGCCAGTAGCCCCGGCAGGGTAGTTGTCCGCAATGAGCAGTTCTTC
CASSPGRVVVRNEQFF
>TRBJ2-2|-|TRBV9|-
TGTGCCAGCAGCGTAGCACAGCCCTTCAACACCGGGGAGCTGTTTTTT
CASSVAQPFNTGELFF
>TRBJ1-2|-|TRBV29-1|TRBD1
TGCAGCGTTGTGGGAGGCAGGGGGAATGGCTACACCTTC
CSVVGGRGNGYTF
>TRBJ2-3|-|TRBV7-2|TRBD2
TGTGCCAGCAGCGCGCTAGCGGGGGGGGCAGATACGCAGTATTTT
CASSALAGGADTQYF